This T cell receptor (beta chain) was found in a study of blood T cell repertoires in COVID-19. In the study overall: Samples came from the United States, Italy and Spain, spanning acute and convalescent COVID-19.

Germline V gene lookup returns CDR1 MDHEN and CDR2 SYDVKM. V lost 5 bases to trimming and J lost 4 bases; unmatched junction nucleotides: 9. The CDR3 totals 15 residues. In the source study's methods: Amplification from reference gene primers served as the basis for estimated nucleated cell counts. Clones were sequenced by immunoSEQ multiplex PCR, and TCRdb holds only the in-frame ones, with some missing. That table furnishes V, J and clone size, whereas the DNA furnished D and trimming. The table includes about 140,000 clones, roughly four fifths detected once. Sequencing was carried out using peripheral blood. The clonotype was recovered from a woman aged 45-65 years with active or convalescent COVID-19. The chain has TRBV28 and TRBJ1-1, with 8 bases that match TRBD1. The CDR3 reads CASSRQTGVVTEAFF. The DNA for the CDR3 is TGTGCCAGCAGTCGACAGACAGGGGTCGTCACTGAAGCTTTCTTT.